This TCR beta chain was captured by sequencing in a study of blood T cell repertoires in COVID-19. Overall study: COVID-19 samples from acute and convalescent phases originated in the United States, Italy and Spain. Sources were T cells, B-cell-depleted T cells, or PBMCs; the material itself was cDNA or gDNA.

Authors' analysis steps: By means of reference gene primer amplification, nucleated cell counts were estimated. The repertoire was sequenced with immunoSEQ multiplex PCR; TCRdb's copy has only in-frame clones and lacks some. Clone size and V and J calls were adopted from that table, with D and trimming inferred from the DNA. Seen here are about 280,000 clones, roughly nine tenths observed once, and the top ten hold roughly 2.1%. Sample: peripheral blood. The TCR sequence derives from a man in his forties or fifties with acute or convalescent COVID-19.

Here the CDR3 DNA reads TGTGCCAGCAAAGAGAGGGGGCGGGAGACCCAGTACTTC. This sequence encodes CASKERGRETQYF. The rearrangement joins TRBV6-5 to TRBJ2-5; 7 bases line up with TRBD1. Germline V gene data show CDR1 as MNHEY and CDR2 as SVGAGI. V lost 7 bases to trimming and J lost 5 bases; unmatched junction nucleotides: 7. This CDR3 comprises 13 residues.